This record concerns one T cell receptor beta chain sequence. Antigen: not known. The sample is drawn from a study of cytomegalovirus exposure and HLA in healthy donors. Study-level points and caveats: TCR beta sequences reportedly predicted most subjects' HLA-A and HLA-B alleles accurately. Listed as cytomegalovirus-associated were about 160 TCR beta chains. A later analysis showed HLA-associated TCR beta chains outstripping equally common others in clonal expansion.

The length of the CDR3 is 13 residues. From germline, CDR1 is GTSNPN and CDR2 SVGIG (reference sequence). V dropped 1 base and J dropped 3 bases, with 9 bases sitting between them. The PCR used 60 Vbeta and 13 Jbeta primers. TCRdb's table, derived via immunoSEQ multiplex PCR, lists solely in-frame clones and lacks some. The table lists 170,000 or so clones, about 78% of them singletons. This TCR was sampled from a woman aged 45 to 65 in good health and CMV-seropositive. Sequenced sample: PBMCs. The J gene is TRBJ1-2, the V gene TRBV30, with D maybe TRBD1 (6 bases). Written as DNA, the CDR3 is TGTGCCTGGAGTGCAGGGGTGGACTATGGCTACACCTTC. Translating it yields CAWSAGVDYGYTF.